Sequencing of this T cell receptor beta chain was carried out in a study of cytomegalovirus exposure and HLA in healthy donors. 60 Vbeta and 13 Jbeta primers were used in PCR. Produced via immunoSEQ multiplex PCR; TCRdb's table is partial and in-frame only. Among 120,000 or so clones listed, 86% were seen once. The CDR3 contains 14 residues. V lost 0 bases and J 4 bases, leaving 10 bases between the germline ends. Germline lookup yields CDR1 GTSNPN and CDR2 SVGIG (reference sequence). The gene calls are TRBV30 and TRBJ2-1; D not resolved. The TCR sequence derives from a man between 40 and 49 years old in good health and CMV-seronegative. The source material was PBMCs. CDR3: CAWSVSAAYNEQFF. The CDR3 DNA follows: TGTGCCTGGAGTGTATCGGCGGCGTACAATGAGCAGTTCTTC. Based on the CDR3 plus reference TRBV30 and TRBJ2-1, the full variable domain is SQTIHQWPATLVQPVGSPLSLECTVEGTSNPNLYWYRQAAGRGLQLLFYSVGIGQISSEVPQNLSASRPQDRQFILSSKKLLLSDSGFYLCAWSVSAAYNEQFFGPGTRLTVL.